This is a list of T cell receptor beta chains from one sample in a study of cytomegalovirus exposure and HLA in healthy donors. Some clones are missing from TCRdb's copy, which holds only in-frame ones; the method was immunoSEQ multiplex PCR. The repertoire consists of roughly 130,000 clones, with approximately 85% occurring once and the leading ten covering approximately 10%. What was sequenced was PBMCs. The receptors were gathered from a male donor in good health and CMV-seropositive. Both conserved end residues are part of each CDR3. Each record gives: clone size, J gene, V gene, D gene, CDR3 DNA, CDR3 protein. A D gene is named only where the DNA matches it firmly. Clone size is shown for a subset of rows, as once, few, many or a class of expanded clone.

- | TRBJ2-1 | TRBV11-2 | TRBD2 | TGTGCCAGCAGCTTGGGGACTAGCGGGACCTCCTACAATGAGCAGTTCTTC | CASSLGTSGTSYNEQFF
- | TRBJ2-3 | TRBV9 | TRBD2 | TGTGCCAGCAGCGTTCAGAGCGGGGGGGGGTCGGATACGCAGTATTTT | CASSVQSGGGSDTQYF
- | TRBJ2-2 | TRBV7-2 | - | TGTGCCAGCAGCTTAGCGACTGCTAACACCGGGGAGCTGTTTTTT | CASSLATANTGELFF
- | TRBJ2-7 | TRBV10-2 | TRBD2 | TGCGCCAGCAAACCCGGGCCAGGACTAGCGCATAGGGGGTACGAGCAGTACTTC | CASKPGPGLAHRGYEQYF
- | TRBJ2-3 | TRBV28 | TRBD2 | TGTGCCAGCCTGGGCCCGGGGGGAGGAGATACGCAGTATTTT | CASLGPGGGDTQYF
- | TRBJ2-2 | TRBV6-5 | - | TGTGCCAGCAGTTACATGCAGGGGCCAGTCGGGGAGCTGTTTTTT | CASSYMQGPVGELFF
- | TRBJ2-7 | TRBV5-1 | TRBD2 | TGCGCCAGCAGCTTCACTAGCGGGAGGGGTAACTACGAGCAGTACTTC | CASSFTSGRGNYEQYF
- | TRBJ1-5 | TRBV18 | - | TGTGCCAGCTCACCAAGCGGGGGGGATAATCAGCCCCAGCATTTT | CASSPSGGDNQPQHF
- | TRBJ2-1 | TRBV5-6 | - | TGTGCCAGCATGGGCAGCATATCCTACAATGAGCAGTTCTTC | CASMGSISYNEQFF
- | TRBJ2-5 | TRBV4-3 | TRBD2 | TGCGCCAGCAGCCAAGATACGGGGACTAGAACAGAGACCCAGTACTTC | CASSQDTGTRTETQYF
- | TRBJ2-7 | TRBV6-1 | TRBD2 | TGTGCCAGCAACGTCCAAGCCCGGGAGGGCGAGCAGTACTTC | CASNVQAREGEQYF
few | TRBJ1-3 | TRBV15 | - | TGTGCCACCAGCAGAGTGGCAGGGAACCACCGAAACACCATATATTTT | CATSRVAGNHRNTIYF
- | TRBJ1-4 | TRBV5-1 | - | TGCGCCAGCAGCTTGGAAGGGGTCTCGGGTGAAAAACTGTTTTTT | CASSLEGVSGEKLFF
few | TRBJ1-1 | TRBV28 | TRBD1 | TGTGCCAGCAGTTCTCAGGGGGCGGCTGAAGCTTTCTTT | CASSSQGAAEAFF
- | TRBJ2-7 | TRBV4-1 | TRBD1 | TGCGCCAGCAGCCAAGAGGCAGGGGGCTTCTACGAGCAGTACTTC | CASSQEAGGFYEQYF
- | TRBJ1-6 | TRBV7-2 | - | TGTGCCAGCAGTACAGGGAAGAATTCACCCCTCCACTTT | CASSTGKNSPLHF
once | TRBJ2-7 | TRBV7-6 | TRBD2 | TGTGCCAGCAGCTTAGGGAAAACTAGCGGGTTTTACGAGCAGTACTTC | CASSLGKTSGFYEQYF
few | TRBJ2-7 | TRBV28 | TRBD2 | TGTGCCAGCAGTTTCCTTGCGGGAGGCCGAGACTACGAGCAGTACTTC | CASSFLAGGRDYEQYF
- | TRBJ1-5 | TRBV4-3 | - | TGCGCCAGCAGCCAAGATTTCGATCAGCCCCAGCATTTT | CASSQDFDQPQHF
- | TRBJ2-7 | TRBV29-1 | TRBD2 | TGCAGCGTTGAAGAAGCGGGAGGCCCCAACGAGCAGTACTTC | CSVEEAGGPNEQYF
- | TRBJ1-2 | TRBV28 | TRBD1 | TGTGCCAGCAGTTCCACGACAGGGGGCAAGATTACGAGAGGCTACACCTTC | CASSSTTGGKITRGYTF
- | TRBJ2-2 | TRBV5-1 | - | TGCGCCAGCAGCGAGGGGACAACCGGGGAGCTGTTTTTT | CASSEGTTGELFF
- | TRBJ2-1 | TRBV4-2 | TRBD2 | TGTGCCAGCAGCCAAGATGGGGCTAGCGGGGGAGGCGATGAGCAGTTCTTC | CASSQDGASGGGDEQFF
- | TRBJ1-5 | TRBV6-5 | - | TGTGCCAGCAGGTTTAGACGGGACACCAATCAGCCCCAGCATTTT | CASRFRRDTNQPQHF
- | TRBJ1-5 | TRBV28 | - | TGTGCCAGCAGAGGGGAAATTAGCAATCAGCCCCAGCATTTT | CASRGEISNQPQHF
- | TRBJ1-5 | TRBV7-3 | TRBD1 | TGTGCCAGCAGCTTAAATGGAGGGGGCAAGAATCAGCCCCAGCATTTT | CASSLNGGGKNQPQHF
few | TRBJ2-1 | TRBV27 | - | TGTGCCAGCAGTTCGGCGGGCCCCTTCAATGAGCAGTTCTTC | CASSSAGPFNEQFF
- | TRBJ2-4 | TRBV5-6 | TRBD2 | TGTGCCAGCAGCTTGGGACTAGCGGGAAGCATTCAGTACTTC | CASSLGLAGSIQYF
once | TRBJ1-4 | TRBV11-2 | - | TGTGCCAGCAGCTTAGACCCAGGGGTGCCCTCGAATGAAAAACTGTTTTTT | CASSLDPGVPSNEKLFF
- | TRBJ2-3 | TRBV2 | - | TGTGCCAGCATCGGGGGTAACACAGATACGCAGTATTTT | CASIGGNTDTQYF
- | TRBJ2-1 | TRBV10-3 | TRBD2 | TGTGCCATCAGTCCCCCAGCGGGAGGGTCCAATGAGCAGTTCTTC | CAISPPAGGSNEQFF
- | TRBJ2-1 | TRBV4-2 | TRBD2 | TGTGCCAGCAGCCAAGATGCGGGAGGCCTGGGGGGGAATGAGCAGTTCTTC | CASSQDAGGLGGNEQFF
- | TRBJ2-7 | TRBV7-9 | - | TGTGCCAGCAGCTTGGGCCTTTCCGGCGCCTACGAGCAGTACTTC | CASSLGLSGAYEQYF
once | TRBJ2-1 | TRBV7-2 | TRBD2 | TGTGCCAGCAGCTACACTAGCGGGAGGCATGAGCAGTTCTTC | CASSYTSGRHEQFF